These 17 T cell receptor beta chains were all obtained from the same sample, sequenced in a study of blood T cell repertoires in COVID-19. Measured with immunoSEQ multiplex PCR; TCRdb has only the in-frame clones, and not every one. Of some 66,000 clones listed, over 80% are singletons. The specimen sequenced was peripheral blood. These receptors originate from a human donor in a cohort sampled during active COVID-19.

V is TRBV5-4 and J is TRBJ1-4; 8 bases line up with TRBD1. CDR3 size: 13 residues. J lost 10 bases, V lost 4 bases, and 6 bases had no gene match. Germline CDR1 SGHNT, CDR2 YYREEE (reference sequence). The CDR3 nucleotides are TGTGCCAGCAGCGAGGGACAGGAGGGAAAACTGTTTTTT. Protein sequence: CASSEGQEGKLFF.

The chain is built from TRBV4-3 and TRBJ1-1, with 7 bases aligning to TRBD1. Germline loops: CDR1 LGHNA, CDR2 YSLEER. After removal of 4 bases from V and 1 base from J, the junction contained 9 bases not matched to a gene. The CDR3 consists of 16 residues. CDR3 in DNA: TGCGCCAGCAGCCGCACAGGGGACTTTGGGAACACTGAAGCTTTCTTT. The encoded protein is CASSRTGDFGNTEAFF.

This chain links TRBV6-1 with TRBJ1-5; 8 nucleotides agree with TRBD1. The CDR3 has 14 amino acids. Germline V gene lookup returns CDR1 MNHNS and CDR2 SASEGT. V shed 3 bases and J 6 bases; nucleotides not matched to a gene: 4. This chain's CDR3 is CASSDQGAGQPQHF. Written as DNA, the CDR3 is TGTGCCAGCAGTGACCAGGGGGCTGGTCAGCCCCAGCATTTT.

The V call is TRBV27, the J call TRBJ2-7, with 7 nucleotides matching TRBD2. The junction had 9 bases not matched to a gene; V was cut back by 7 bases and J by 6 bases. CDR3 length: 13 residues. The germline CDR1 and CDR2 sequences are MNHEY and SMNVEV (reference sequence). CDR3 region: CASKRTSPSEQYF. The CDR3 nucleotides are TGTGCCAGCAAACGGACTAGTCCTTCCGAGCAGTACTTC.

The chain recombines TRBV19 with TRBJ2-3; D may be TRBD2 (5 bases). Per germline, CDR1 LNHDA and CDR2 SQIVND (reference sequence). The CDR3 runs 14 residues. The ends were cut back, 7 bases at V and 0 bases at J, with 11 bases in the middle. Written as DNA, the CDR3 is TGTGCCAGTATGAGCGGATCTAGCACAGATACGCAGTATTTT. This encodes CASMSGSSTDTQYF.

This rearrangement joins TRBV11-2 to TRBJ1-1; maybe TRBD1 (6 bases). The V gene's germline CDR1 is SGHAT and CDR2 FQNNGV. The CDR3 runs to 15 residues. V lost 6 bases, J lost 2 bases, and 16 bases lay in between. DNA for the CDR3: TGTGCCAGCAGTCCGGCCGGACAGCGTAACACTGAAGCTTTCTTT. This gives the protein CASSPAGQRNTEAFF.

V and J are TRBV23-1 and TRBJ2-1; TRBD1 is a possible D gene (5 bases). TRBV23-1 is an ORF, and what it does is uncertain. This CDR3 has 13 amino acids. The ends were cut back, 6 bases at V and 7 bases at J, with 13 bases in the middle. As DNA, the CDR3 is TGCGCCAGCAGCCGTGGGGCGCGGAATGAGCAGTTCTTC. Translated, it gives CASSRGARNEQFF.

The chain joins TRBV28 to TRBJ2-7; D unresolved. Germline V gives CDR1 MDHEN, CDR2 SYDVKM. V was clipped by 7 bases and J by 0 bases, with 4 bases between them. The CDR3 is 11 amino acids. The CDR3 spells CASTNSYEQYF. The CDR3 region has the DNA TGTGCCAGCACTAACTCCTACGAGCAGTACTTC.

The gene calls are TRBV6-2 or TRBV6-3 and TRBJ2-2; 11 positions match TRBD2. V lost 3 bases to trimming and J lost 3 bases; unmatched junction nucleotides: 3. The germline CDR1 and CDR2 sequences are MNHEY and SVGEGT. This CDR3 spans 16 amino acids. The DNA of the CDR3 is TGTGCCAGCAGTTATGGACTAGCGGGTGACACCGGGGAGCTGTTTTTT. Its translation is CASSYGLAGDTGELFF.

This rearrangement joins TRBV7-3 to TRBJ2-6; a weak D match, TRBD2 (5 bases). The germline CDR1 and CDR2 sequences are SGHTA and FQGTGA. This CDR3 is built from 14 residues. Trimming stripped 5 bases from V and 0 bases from J, with 5 bases between. This chain's CDR3 is CASSRDSGANVLTF. The CDR3 coding sequence is TGTGCCAGCAGCCGGGACTCTGGGGCCAACGTCCTGACTTTC.

The V and J genes are TRBV6-2 or TRBV6-3 and TRBJ2-3; no clear D gene. Germline-derived CDR1 and CDR2 are MNHEY and SVGEGT. The CDR3 length is 11 residues. V shed 5 bases and J shed 14 bases, with 14 bases lying between them. The CDR3 nucleotides are TGTGCCAGCAGTCTGATGCCTGGCCGGTATTTT. Residues: CASSLMPGRYF.

The chain is built from TRBV5-6 and TRBJ1-4, with D tentatively TRBD1 (6 bases). Germline CDR1 is SGHDT and CDR2 is YYEEEE. The CDR3 consists of 14 residues. Trimming took 4 bases from V and 8 from J, leaving 15 bases between them. The CDR3 sequence: CASSPGGAGEKLFF. CDR3 nucleotide sequence: TGTGCCAGCAGCCCCGGGGGGGCTGGAGAAAAACTGTTTTTT.

CDR3 protein: CASRTGNTEAFF. The CDR3 nucleotides are TGTGCCAGCAGGACAGGGAACACTGAAGCTTTCTTT. The chain combines TRBV28 with TRBJ1-1; possibly TRBD1 for D (6 bases). CDR1 is MDHEN and CDR2 is SYDVKM in the germline V gene. The CDR3 extends over 12 amino acids. Between the trimmed V and J ends, which lost 6 bases and 1 base, there was a span of 6 bases.

The chain carries TRBV6-2 or TRBV6-3 and TRBJ2-3; 9 bases map to TRBD2. This CDR3 contains 16 residues. V lost 0 bases and J lost 7; bases outside the gene matches: 8. Germline-derived CDR1 and CDR2 are MNHEY and SVGEGT. The CDR3 loop is CASSYSIAGGLNTQYF. Here the CDR3 DNA reads TGTGCCAGCAGTTACTCGATCGCGGGAGGGTTGAATACGCAGTATTTT.

The V gene is TRBV5-1, the J gene TRBJ2-7; 8 nucleotides match TRBD1. Germline values: CDR1 SGHRS, CDR2 YFSETQ. The CDR3 totals 14 residues. V was pared by 2 bases and J by 2 bases, with 3 bases of the junction left unmatched. CDR3 amino acids: CASSFGTGTYEQYF. As DNA, the CDR3 is TGCGCCAGCAGCTTCGGGACAGGTACCTACGAGCAGTACTTC.

The gene calls are TRBV6-6 and TRBJ2-1; D uncertain. V was shortened by 2 bases and J by 3 bases, with 11 bases between the two germline ends. The CDR3 consists of 15 residues. Per the germline V gene, CDR1 is MNHNY and CDR2 is SVGAGI (reference sequence). The CDR3 sequence is CASSYPGLDYNEQFF. CDR3 coding DNA: TGTGCCAGCAGTTACCCCGGTCTTGACTACAATGAGCAGTTCTTC.

V usage is TRBV2 and J usage is TRBJ2-3; 11 nucleotides align to TRBD2. The germline gives CDR1 SNHLY, CDR2 FYNNEI. V shed 9 bases and J 4 bases; nucleotides not matched to a gene: 6. The CDR3 contains 14 residues. CDR3 bases: TGTGCCAGAAGACTAGCGGGGCGGCCAGATACGCAGTATTTT. Its protein is CARRLAGRPDTQYF. Based on the CDR3 plus reference TRBV2 and TRBJ2-3, the full variable domain is EPEVTQTPSHQVTQMGQEVILRCVPISNHLYFYWYRQILGQKVEFLVSFYNNEISEKSEIFDDQFSVERPDGSNFTLKIRSTKLEDSAMYFCARRLAGRPDTQYFGPGTRLTVL.